A selection of T cell receptor beta chains follows, all from one sample in a study of siplizumab effects on memory and regulatory T cells. Data came from immunoSEQ multiplex PCR; TCRdb stores just in-frame clones and leaves some out. This repertoire shows over 85,000 clones, roughly 90% found once; its top ten account for under 1.5%. What was sequenced was CD4+ T cells sorted from blood. These receptors were obtained from a human donor in good health. CDR3s include the opening cysteine and the closing phenylalanine or tryptophan. The order of the fields is V gene, CDR3 length, D gene, J gene, clone size, CDR3 protein, CDR3 DNA. D genes are given only for firm matches. Clone size is given for some rows only: seen once, a few or many times, or a class if the clone is expanded.

>TRBV30|16|TRBD1|TRBJ1-5|-
CAWSRGPKGSNQPQHF
TGTGCCTGGAGTAGGGGGCCTAAAGGAAGCAATCAGCCCCAGCATTTT
>TRBV18|15|TRBD1|TRBJ1-1|-
CASSPTRQGDTEAFF
TGTGCCAGCTCACCGACGCGACAGGGAGACACTGAAGCTTTCTTT
>TRBV7-8|15|TRBD1|TRBJ2-2|-
CASSSPQGEYGELFF
TGTGCCAGCAGCTCTCCACAGGGGGAGTACGGGGAGCTGTTTTTT
>TRBV28|15|-|TRBJ1-1|-
CASSSSGHGDTEAFF
TGTGCCAGCAGTTCCTCTGGACACGGGGACACTGAAGCTTTCTTT
>TRBV11-3|13|-|TRBJ1-6|-
CASSLDGASPLHF
TGTGCCAGCAGCTTAGATGGGGCTTCACCCCTCCACTTT
>TRBV27|14|TRBD1|TRBJ2-1|-
CASSYSDRDNEQFF
TGTGCCAGCAGCTATTCGGACAGGGACAATGAGCAGTTCTTC
>TRBV6-1|16|TRBD1|TRBJ2-1|-
CASSVETGDLYNEQFF
TGTGCCAGCAGTGTGGAAACAGGGGACCTTTACAATGAGCAGTTCTTC
>TRBV18|17|TRBD1|TRBJ2-7|-
CASSPPLGTGGLYEQYF
TGTGCCAGCTCACCACCGTTGGGGACAGGGGGCCTTTACGAGCAGTACTTC
>TRBV4-1|15|TRBD1|TRBJ1-2|-
CASSQGSGGNYGYTF
TGCGCCAGCAGCCAAGGATCAGGGGGTAACTATGGCTACACCTTC
>TRBV5-4|15|TRBD2|TRBJ2-2|-
CASSTGTTNTGELFF
TGTGCCAGCAGCACCGGGACTACGAACACCGGGGAGCTGTTTTTT
>TRBV2|13|TRBD1|TRBJ1-1|-
CAGTWTGGTEAFF
TGTGCCGGGACTTGGACAGGGGGGACTGAAGCTTTCTTT
>TRBV7-6|19|TRBD2|TRBJ2-2|-
CASSLAPLAALSNTGELFF
TGTGCCAGCAGCTTAGCCCCACTAGCGGCTTTATCGAACACCGGGGAGCTGTTTTTT
>TRBV10-3|13|TRBD1|TRBJ1-3|-
CAISRDRGNTIYF
TGTGCCATCAGCCGGGACAGGGGAAACACCATATATTTT
>TRBV15|12|TRBD2|TRBJ2-7|-
CATSGTTYEQYF
TGTGCCACAAGCGGGACGACCTACGAGCAGTACTTC
>TRBV5-1|14|TRBD1|TRBJ2-5|-
CASSHGTDQETQYF
TGCGCCAGCAGCCATGGGACAGACCAAGAGACCCAGTACTTC
>TRBV18|13|-|TRBJ1-5|-
CASSPGLAQPQHF
TGTGCCAGCTCACCAGGATTAGCTCAGCCCCAGCATTTT
>TRBV29-1|14|-|TRBJ2-4|-
CSVGTFSPKNIQYF
TGCAGCGTCGGGACCTTTAGCCCCAAAAACATTCAGTACTTC
>TRBV27|21|-|TRBJ1-3|-
CASSPHTGRRVSGLSGNTIYF
TGTGCCAGCAGTCCCCACACGGGACGGCGGGTAAGCGGACTCTCTGGAAACACCATATATTTT
>TRBV18|14|TRBD1|TRBJ1-6|-
CASSRDSLNSPLHF
TGTGCCAGCTCACGGGACAGCCTTAATTCACCCCTCCACTTT
>TRBV19|18|TRBD1|TRBJ1-1|few
CASRVTGTGGNLNTEAFF
TGTGCCAGTAGGGTGACCGGGACAGGGGGCAATCTAAACACTGAAGCTTTCTTT
>TRBV6-5|14|TRBD1|TRBJ2-3|-
CASRQQGATDTQYF
TGTGCCAGCAGACAACAGGGGGCCACAGATACGCAGTATTTT
>TRBV6-5|14|-|TRBJ1-4|-
CASSRTPGNEKLFF
TGTGCCAGCAGCAGGACACCCGGGAATGAAAAACTGTTTTTT
>TRBV11-2|15|TRBD2|TRBJ2-5|once
CASSLSGRAGETQYF
TGTGCCAGCAGCCTTAGCGGGAGGGCCGGGGAGACCCAGTACTTC
>TRBV10-1|15|TRBD2|TRBJ2-7|-
CASSEGASGRYEQYF
TGCGCCAGCAGTGAGGGAGCTAGCGGGAGGTACGAGCAGTACTTC
>TRBV5-1|15|TRBD1|TRBJ1-2|-
CASSHDRGRVYGYTF
TGCGCCAGCAGCCACGACAGGGGGCGCGTATATGGCTACACCTTC
>TRBV27|16|-|TRBJ1-1|-
CASSLSIGLMNTEAFF
TGTGCCAGCAGTTTATCGATTGGACTTATGAACACTGAAGCTTTCTTT
>TRBV5-4|14|TRBD1|TRBJ1-1|-
CASNQGQGNTEAFF
TGTGCCAGCAATCAGGGACAGGGTAACACTGAAGCTTTCTTT
>TRBV4-1|15|-|TRBJ2-6|-
CASSRVISGANVLTF
TGCGCCAGCAGTCGGGTTATCTCTGGGGCCAACGTCCTGACTTTC
>TRBV13|14|-|TRBJ2-4|-
CASSFPGPGNIQYF
TGTGCCAGCAGTTTTCCGGGACCCGGAAACATTCAGTACTTC
>TRBV7-8|14|TRBD1|TRBJ2-7|-
CASSFSGQQYEQYF
TGTGCCAGCAGCTTTTCGGGACAGCAGTACGAGCAGTACTTC
>TRBV29-1|12|-|TRBJ1-2|-
CSVDRGDYGYTF
TGCAGCGTTGATAGGGGGGACTATGGCTACACCTTC
>TRBV6-5|15|TRBD1|TRBJ1-4|-
CASRTGGAMFEKLFF
TGTGCCAGCAGGACAGGGGGCGCCATGTTTGAAAAACTGTTTTTT
>TRBV4-2|16|TRBD1|TRBJ1-4|-
CASSLPPGQALEKLFF
TGTGCCAGCAGCCTACCGCCGGGACAGGCCCTTGAAAAACTGTTTTTT
>TRBV11-2|16|-|TRBJ1-5|-
CASSLSGTKGNQPQHF
TGTGCCAGCAGCCTATCTGGGACAAAGGGCAATCAGCCCCAGCATTTT
>TRBV7-8|16|TRBD2|TRBJ2-1|-
CASSPGLAEAYNEQFF
TGTGCCAGCAGCCCTGGGCTAGCGGAGGCCTACAATGAGCAGTTCTTC
>TRBV21-1|15|-|TRBJ1-1|-
CASSKKRVKSTEAFF
TGTGCCAGCAGCAAGAAGAGGGTGAAGAGCACTGAAGCTTTCTTT
>TRBV2|13|-|TRBJ1-5|-
CAIGGQNHQPQHF
TGTGCCATCGGAGGACAGAACCATCAGCCCCAGCATTTT
>TRBV27|15|TRBD1|TRBJ2-7|once
CASSLGQGDLDEQYF
TGTGCCAGCAGCCTCGGACAGGGTGATCTCGACGAGCAGTACTTC
>TRBV7-9|14|-|TRBJ2-7|-
CASSKNRDSYEQYF
TGTGCCAGCAGTAAGAACAGGGACTCCTACGAGCAGTACTTC
>TRBV7-8|12|-|TRBJ2-7|-
CASSPASYEQYF
TGTGCCAGCAGCCCGGCTTCCTACGAGCAGTACTTC
>TRBV19|16|TRBD1|TRBJ1-6|many
CASRRRPGQGDSPLHF
TGTGCCAGCCGTCGACGACCGGGACAGGGGGATTCACCCCTCCACTTT
>TRBV5-1|15|TRBD2|TRBJ2-7|-
CASSPLAGGSYEQYF
TGCGCCAGCAGTCCCCTAGCGGGGGGGTCCTACGAGCAGTACTTC
>TRBV18|13|-|TRBJ1-4|-
CASSPYPGQELFF
TGTGCCAGCTCACCGTACCCGGGACAAGAACTGTTTTTT
>TRBV6-5|13|TRBD1|TRBJ1-2|-
CASGDRGQIGYTF
TGTGCCAGTGGGGACAGGGGACAGATCGGCTACACCTTC
>TRBV11-3|16|TRBD1|TRBJ2-5|-
CASSLGDRGPQETQYF
TGTGCCAGCAGCTTAGGGGACAGGGGCCCACAAGAGACCCAGTACTTC
>TRBV5-1|15|-|TRBJ2-2|-
CASSWGTSNTGELFF
TGCGCCAGCAGCTGGGGGACCTCGAACACCGGGGAGCTGTTTTTT
>TRBV7-8|15|-|TRBJ2-1|-
CASSLDWVSYNEQFF
TGTGCCAGCAGCTTGGACTGGGTCTCCTACAATGAGCAGTTCTTC
>TRBV5-6|13|-|TRBJ1-5|-
CASSFGRYQPQHF
TGTGCCAGCAGCTTTGGGAGGTATCAGCCCCAGCATTTT
>TRBV5-4|15|TRBD2|TRBJ2-7|-
CASSTRTSVFDEQYF
TGTGCCAGCAGCACCAGGACTAGCGTTTTTGACGAGCAGTACTTC
>TRBV7-8|17|-|TRBJ2-7|-
CASSLAQESSASYEQYF
TGTGCCAGCAGCTTAGCCCAGGAGTCTAGTGCGTCCTACGAGCAGTACTTC
>TRBV11-2|14|-|TRBJ2-7|-
CASSLRQVTYEQYF
TGTGCCAGCAGCTTAAGACAGGTTACCTACGAGCAGTACTTC
>TRBV9|13|-|TRBJ1-2|-
CASSVELGRGYTF
TGTGCCAGCAGCGTAGAACTGGGGCGTGGCTACACCTTC
>TRBV5-4|13|-|TRBJ1-1|-
CASKGPFNTEAFF
TGTGCCAGCAAAGGACCGTTTAACACTGAAGCTTTCTTT
>TRBV5-6|15|-|TRBJ2-3|-
CASSLVQGSTDTQYF
TGTGCCAGCAGCTTGGTTCAGGGGTCGACAGATACGCAGTATTTT
>TRBV6-1|13|-|TRBJ1-2|-
CASRSDSFYGYTF
TGTGCCAGCAGGTCAGACAGCTTCTATGGCTACACCTTC
>TRBV6-6|15|TRBD1|TRBJ2-2|-
CASSLTGGDTGELFF
TGTGCCAGCAGTTTGACAGGGGGCGACACCGGGGAGCTGTTTTTT
>TRBV25-1|15|-|TRBJ2-3|-
CASSEGRGGTDTQYF
TGTGCCAGCAGTGAAGGCCGGGGCGGCACAGATACGCAGTATTTT
>TRBV19|15|TRBD1|TRBJ1-4|-
CASSSYRGLSEKLFF
TGTGCCAGTAGTTCGTACAGGGGGTTGAGTGAAAAACTGTTTTTT